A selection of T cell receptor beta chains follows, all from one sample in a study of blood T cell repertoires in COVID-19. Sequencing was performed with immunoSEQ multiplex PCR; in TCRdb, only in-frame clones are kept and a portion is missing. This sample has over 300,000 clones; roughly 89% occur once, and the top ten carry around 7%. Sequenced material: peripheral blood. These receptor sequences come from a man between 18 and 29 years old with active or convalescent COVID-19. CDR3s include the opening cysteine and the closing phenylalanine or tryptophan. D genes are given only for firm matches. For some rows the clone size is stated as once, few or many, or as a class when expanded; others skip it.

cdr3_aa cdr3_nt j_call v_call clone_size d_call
CASRPTSGLPRDTQYF TGTGCCAGCAGACCGACTAGCGGGCTCCCCAGAGATACGCAGTATTTT TRBJ2-3 TRBV27 . TRBD2
CNGRQSYEQYF TGCAATGGGCGACAGAGCTACGAGCAGTACTTC TRBJ2-7 TRBV28 . .
CASSWGGSNYGYTF TGTGCCAGCAGTTGGGGCGGATCTAACTATGGCTACACCTTC TRBJ1-2 TRBV27 . .
CASSAQDTGGYTF TGTGCCAGCAGCGCCCAAGACACAGGTGGCTACACCTTC TRBJ1-2 TRBV9 . .
CASSSDRGLSNQPQHF TGTGCCAGCAGTTCAGACAGGGGGCTTAGCAATCAGCCCCAGCATTTT TRBJ1-5 TRBV27 . TRBD1
CASSGQANYGYTF TGTGCCAGCAGTGGACAGGCGAACTATGGCTACACCTTC TRBJ1-2 TRBV27 . TRBD1
CASSLGPDRLGGYTF TGTGCCAGCAGCTTAGGCCCCGACAGGCTGGGGGGCTACACCTTC TRBJ1-2 TRBV7-2 . .
CASHKRGSYNEQFF TGTGCCAGCCACAAGCGGGGCTCCTACAATGAGCAGTTCTTC TRBJ2-1 TRBV27 . TRBD2
CASSLAPGQGAQGLHF TGTGCCAGCAGCTTAGCTCCGGGACAGGGGGCCCAAGGCCTCCACTTT TRBJ1-6 TRBV7-8 few TRBD1
CASSYRGGKYEQYF TGTGCCAGCAGTTATCGTGGGGGCAAGTACGAGCAGTACTTC TRBJ2-7 TRBV6-1 . .
CATQDRSNYGYTF TGTGCCACCCAAGACAGGTCTAACTATGGCTACACCTTC TRBJ1-2 TRBV19 few .
CASSDSRGWQETQYF TGCGCCAGCAGCGATTCTCGGGGATGGCAAGAGACCCAGTACTTC TRBJ2-5 TRBV5-1 . .
CASRNGTGSYGYTF TGCGCCAGCAGAAATGGGACAGGAAGCTATGGCTACACCTTC TRBJ1-2 TRBV5-1 . TRBD1
CASSSAGVGNTIYF TGTGCCAGCAGTTCGGCCGGGGTCGGAAACACCATATATTTT TRBJ1-3 TRBV28 once .
CASTLARENTEAFF TGTGCCAGTACTCTCGCTCGGGAGAACACTGAAGCTTTCTTT TRBJ1-1 TRBV19 . .
CASSKRSGTTFEQYF TGTGCCAGTAGCAAACGAAGCGGGACAACCTTCGAGCAGTACTTC TRBJ2-7 TRBV19 . .
CATSLTGSYGYTF TGTGCCACCAGTCTAACAGGGTCATATGGCTACACCTTC TRBJ1-2 TRBV24-1 . .
CASSYYAGEQFF TGTGCCAGCAGTTACTACGCGGGTGAGCAGTTCTTC TRBJ2-1 TRBV6-5 . .
CASTTPPTGGNNQPQHF TGTGCCAGCACTACCCCTCCGACAGGGGGGAACAATCAGCCCCAGCATTTT TRBJ1-5 TRBV28 . TRBD1
CASSLRLATNEQFF TGTGCCAGCAGCCTCCGACTAGCCACAAATGAGCAGTTCTTC TRBJ2-1 TRBV7-2 . TRBD2
CASSYYRENTEAFF TGTGCCAGCAGTTACTACAGAGAGAACACTGAAGCTTTCTTT TRBJ1-1 TRBV6-5 . .
CASSRRDRGSYEQYF TGTGCCAGCAGCCGCCGGGACAGGGGTTCCTACGAGCAGTACTTC TRBJ2-7 TRBV7-2 . TRBD1
CASSLDQAASYGYTF TGTGCCAGCAGCTTAGATCAGGCAGCCAGCTATGGCTACACCTTC TRBJ1-2 TRBV11-2 few .
CASSPPNGGQYF TGTGCCAGCAGTCCCCCCAACGGGGGACAGTACTTC TRBJ2-7 TRBV6-5 . .
CASSFPKNTEAFF TGTGCCAGCAGTTTCCCCAAGAACACTGAAGCTTTCTTT TRBJ1-1 TRBV12-3/TRBV12-4 . .
CASSLDYSQNIQYF TGTGCCAGCAGCTTAGACTACTCCCAAAACATTCAGTACTTC TRBJ2-4 TRBV7-2 . .
CASSYPSGGEKTQYF TGTGCCAGCAGTTACCCTAGCGGGGGGGAAAAGACCCAGTACTTC TRBJ2-5 TRBV6-5 once TRBD2
CASSQPGVNEQFF TGCGCCAGCAGCCAACCCGGGGTCAATGAGCAGTTCTTC TRBJ2-1 TRBV4-1 . .
CASSKARQINQPQHF TGTGCCAGCAGCAAAGCGCGACAAATTAATCAGCCCCAGCATTTT TRBJ1-5 TRBV21-1 . .
CATSGDRRSYNSPLHF TGTGCCACCAGCGGGGACAGACGCTCCTATAATTCACCCCTCCACTTT TRBJ1-6 TRBV15 . TRBD1
CASSPGLLKETQYF TGTGCCAGCTCACCGGGACTCCTTAAAGAGACCCAGTACTTC TRBJ2-5 TRBV18 . .
CASSRGGVGYEQYF TGTGCCAGCAGTCGAGGGGGAGTGGGCTACGAGCAGTACTTC TRBJ2-7 TRBV28 . .
CASSFVDRVDGANVLTF TGTGCCAGCAGCTTCGTGGACAGGGTGGATGGGGCCAACGTGCTGACTTTC TRBJ2-6 TRBV7-9 . TRBD1
CASSSGTGYTEAFF TGTGCCAGCAGCTCGGGGACAGGGTACACTGAAGCTTTCTTT TRBJ1-1 TRBV7-3 once TRBD1
CASSPARTGQETQYF TGTGCCAGCTCACCCGCACGGACAGGGCAAGAGACCCAGTACTTC TRBJ2-5 TRBV18 . TRBD1
CASSILRSSYNEQFF TGTGCCAGTAGTATTTTGAGGAGCTCCTACAATGAGCAGTTCTTC TRBJ2-1 TRBV19 . .
CATGGVNNYGYTF TGTGCCACCGGCGGGGTGAACAACTATGGCTACACCTTC TRBJ1-2 TRBV12-3/TRBV12-4 . .
CASSYGTNEQYF TGTGCCAGCAGTTACGGGACTAACGAGCAGTACTTC TRBJ2-7 TRBV6-2/TRBV6-3 once TRBD2
CASSPDRRDSNQPQHF TGTGCCAGCTCCCCTGACAGGAGAGATAGCAATCAGCCCCAGCATTTT TRBJ1-5 TRBV18 . .
CASSPQTGPTYNEQFF TGTGCCAGCAGCCCACAGACAGGGCCAACCTACAATGAGCAGTTCTTC TRBJ2-1 TRBV9 . TRBD1
CASSLVSLQKETQYF TGTGCCAGCAGCTTAGTTTCCTTACAGAAAGAGACCCAGTACTTC TRBJ2-5 TRBV7-9 . .
CASSPTVDQETQYF TGTGCCAGCAGCCCTACCGTAGACCAAGAGACCCAGTACTTC TRBJ2-5 TRBV6-2/TRBV6-3 . .
CASSLAGSSYNEQFF TGTGCCAGCAGCTTGGCGGGAAGCTCCTACAATGAGCAGTTCTTC TRBJ2-1 TRBV7-9 . .
CASSNSGNYGYTF TGTGCCAGCAGTAACTCAGGGAACTATGGCTACACCTTC TRBJ1-2 TRBV28 . .
CASRMAGGEETQYF TGTGCCAGCAGAATGGCGGGAGGGGAAGAGACCCAGTACTTC TRBJ2-5 TRBV27 . TRBD2
CASSQDPGDEQYF TGTGCCAGCAGCCAAGATCCGGGAGACGAGCAGTACTTC TRBJ2-7 TRBV4-2 . .
CASSWEPGQGYYGYTF TGTGCCAGCAGCTGGGAGCCGGGACAGGGGTACTATGGCTACACCTTC TRBJ1-2 TRBV5-6 . TRBD1
CASSQTGPWETQYF TGTGCCAGCAGCCAGACAGGGCCATGGGAGACCCAGTACTTC TRBJ2-5 TRBV3-1/TRBV3-2 . TRBD1